This TCR beta chain came from a study of cytomegalovirus exposure and HLA in healthy donors. It was with 60 Vbeta and 13 Jbeta primers that the PCR ran. Per the authors' pipeline: In a later analysis, about 11 million of about 80 million unique beta chains occurred in at least two donors. Measured with immunoSEQ multiplex PCR; TCRdb has only the in-frame clones, and not every one. Clone size and V and J calls were adopted from that table, with D and trimming inferred from the DNA. The sample includes 250,000 to 350,000 clones, just over 85% of them seen just once. Germline V gene lookup returns CDR1 SGHTA and CDR2 FQGTGA. Trimming removed 4 bases from V and 3 bases from J; junction bases left unmatched: 17. CDR3 size: 19 residues. Healthy bone marrow donors formed the donor group. Notes on the study in general: Both high specificity and high sensitivity reportedly marked the classifier's diagnosis of cytomegalovirus status. Previously analyzed data showed that most TCR beta V segments were productive at a frequency of about 87% or about 30%.

Note on this clone: The antigen is not known.

Material for sequencing was PBMCs. The clonotype comes from a man aged 40-55 years in good health and CMV-seropositive. This sequence joins TRBV7-3 and TRBJ2-1; TRBD2 agrees at 8 bases. CDR3: CASSSGWGAGEGLYNEQFF. CDR3 in DNA: TGTGCCAGCAGCTCAGGGTGGGGAGCGGGAGAAGGTCTCTACAATGAGCAGTTCTTC.